This T cell receptor beta chain was captured by sequencing in a study of control samples from healthy donors and cancer patients. Generated by immunoSEQ multiplex PCR, the TCRdb table keeps only in-frame clones and is missing some. Among roughly 84,000 clones listed, roughly 89% were seen once. The clonotype comes from a man between 45 and 60 years old in good health. The sample comprised blood.

The CDR3 reads CASSFSGGALEQFF. The CDR3 DNA sequence: TGTGCCAGCAGCTTTAGCGGGGGGGCTCTTGAGCAGTTCTTC. This chain connects TRBV13 to TRBJ2-1, with TRBD2 matching 11 bases. The CDR3 runs 14 residues. Germline V gene sequence: CDR1 PRHDT, CDR2 FYEKMQ (reference sequence). Trimming at V came to 3 bases and at J to 9 bases, leaving 4 bases not matched to a gene.